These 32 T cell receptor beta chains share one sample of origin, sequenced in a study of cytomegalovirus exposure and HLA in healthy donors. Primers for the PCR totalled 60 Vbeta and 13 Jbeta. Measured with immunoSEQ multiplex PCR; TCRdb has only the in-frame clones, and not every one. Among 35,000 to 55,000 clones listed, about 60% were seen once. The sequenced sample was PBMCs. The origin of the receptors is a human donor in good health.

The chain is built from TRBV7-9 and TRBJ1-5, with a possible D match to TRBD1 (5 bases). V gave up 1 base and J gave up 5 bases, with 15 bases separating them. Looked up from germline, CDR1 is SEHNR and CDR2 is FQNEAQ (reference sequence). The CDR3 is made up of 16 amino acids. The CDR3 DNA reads TGTGCCAGCAGCTTAGGTGGGGGGGGGACGCATCAGCCCCAGCATTTT. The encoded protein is CASSLGGGGTHQPQHF. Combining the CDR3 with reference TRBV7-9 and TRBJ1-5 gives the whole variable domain DTGVSQNPRHKITKRGQNVTFRCDPISEHNRLYWYRQTLGQGPEFLTYFQNEAQLEKSRLLSDRFSAERPKGSFSTLEIQRTEQGDSAMYLCASSLGGGGTHQPQHFGDGTRLSIL.

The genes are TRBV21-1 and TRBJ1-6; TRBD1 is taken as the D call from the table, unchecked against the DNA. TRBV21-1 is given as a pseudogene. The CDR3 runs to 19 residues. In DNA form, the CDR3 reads TGTGCCAGCAGCAAAACCCGATACAGGGGAATTTTTACAAATTCACCCCTCCACTTT. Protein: CASSKTRYRGIFTNSPLHF.

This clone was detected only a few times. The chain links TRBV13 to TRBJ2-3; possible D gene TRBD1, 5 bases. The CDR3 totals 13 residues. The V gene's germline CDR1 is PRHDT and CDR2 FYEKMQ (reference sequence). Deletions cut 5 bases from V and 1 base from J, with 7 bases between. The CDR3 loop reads CASSLQGTDTQYF. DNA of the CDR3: TGTGCCAGCAGCCTACAGGGCACAGATACGCAGTATTTT.

The CDR3 region has the DNA TGTGCCTGGAGTGTGCGCGGTGGGCAGTTCTTC. It translates to CAWSVRGGQFF. This rearrangement joins TRBV30 to TRBJ2-1; no clear D gene. This CDR3 region has 11 residues. The V gene's germline CDR1 is GTSNPN and CDR2 SVGIG (reference sequence). Trimming removed 0 bases from V and 12 bases from J, with 9 bases in between.

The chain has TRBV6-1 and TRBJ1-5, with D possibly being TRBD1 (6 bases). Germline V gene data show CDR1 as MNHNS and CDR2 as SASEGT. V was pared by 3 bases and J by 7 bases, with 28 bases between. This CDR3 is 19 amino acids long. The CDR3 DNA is TGTGCCAGCAGTGAGGATCGGTACCGGGACATTAAAGGCGGGCAGCCCCAGCATTTT. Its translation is CASSEDRYRDIKGGQPQHF.

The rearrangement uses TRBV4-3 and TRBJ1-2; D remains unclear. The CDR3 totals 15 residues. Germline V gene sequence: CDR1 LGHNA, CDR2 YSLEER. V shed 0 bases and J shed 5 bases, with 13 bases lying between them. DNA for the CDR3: TGCGCCAGCAGCCAAGATAGTTACGGGAAGTATGGCTACACCTTC. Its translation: CASSQDSYGKYGYTF.

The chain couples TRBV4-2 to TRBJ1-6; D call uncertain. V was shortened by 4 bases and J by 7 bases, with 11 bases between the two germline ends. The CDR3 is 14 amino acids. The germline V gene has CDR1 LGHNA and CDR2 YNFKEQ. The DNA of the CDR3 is TGTGCCAGCAGCCCCCTTTCGGGAAATTCACCCCTCCACTTT. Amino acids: CASSPLSGNSPLHF.

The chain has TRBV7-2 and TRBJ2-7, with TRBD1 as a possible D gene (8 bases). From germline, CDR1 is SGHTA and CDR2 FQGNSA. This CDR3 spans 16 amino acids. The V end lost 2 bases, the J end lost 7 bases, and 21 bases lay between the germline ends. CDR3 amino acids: CASSLLQGSQGGEQYF. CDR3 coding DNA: TGTGCCAGCAGCTTATTACAGGGCTCACAGGGGGGGGAGCAGTACTTC.

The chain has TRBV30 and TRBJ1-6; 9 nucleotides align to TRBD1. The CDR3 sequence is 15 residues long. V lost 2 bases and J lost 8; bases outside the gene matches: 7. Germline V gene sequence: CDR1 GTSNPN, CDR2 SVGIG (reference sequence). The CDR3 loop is CAWSPDRGFDSPLHF. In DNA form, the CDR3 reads TGTGCCTGGAGTCCGGACAGGGGATTTGATTCACCCCTCCACTTT.

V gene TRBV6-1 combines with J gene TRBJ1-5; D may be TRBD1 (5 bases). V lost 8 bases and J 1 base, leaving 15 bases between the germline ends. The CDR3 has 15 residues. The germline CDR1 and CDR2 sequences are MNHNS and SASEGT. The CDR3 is CASPWVGLSNQPQHF. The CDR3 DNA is TGTGCCAGCCCCTGGGTGGGACTCAGCAATCAGCCCCAGCATTTT.

This chain's CDR3 is CASSLGQNSYEQYF. CDR3 in DNA: TGTGCCAGCAGCTTGGGACAGAACTCCTACGAGCAGTACTTC. This chain links TRBV5-6 with TRBJ2-7, with TRBD1 as a possible D gene (5 bases). The CDR3 sequence is 14 residues long. Germline V gene lookup returns CDR1 SGHDT and CDR2 YYEEEE. Between the trimmed V and J ends, which lost 0 bases and 0 bases, there was a span of 7 bases.

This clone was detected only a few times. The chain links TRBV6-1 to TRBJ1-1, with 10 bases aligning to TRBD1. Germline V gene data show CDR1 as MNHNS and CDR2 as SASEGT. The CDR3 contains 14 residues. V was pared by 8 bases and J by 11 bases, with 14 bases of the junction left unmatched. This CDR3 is CASSPGDRGLIAFF. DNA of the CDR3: TGTGCCAGCTCACCCGGAGACAGGGGGCTGATCGCTTTCTTT.

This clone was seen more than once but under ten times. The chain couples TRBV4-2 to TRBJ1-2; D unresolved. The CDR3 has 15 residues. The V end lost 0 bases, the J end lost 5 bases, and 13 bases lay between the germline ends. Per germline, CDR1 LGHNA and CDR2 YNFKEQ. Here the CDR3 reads CASSQDLGFHYGYTF. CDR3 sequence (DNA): TGTGCCAGCAGCCAAGATCTAGGCTTCCATTATGGCTACACCTTC.

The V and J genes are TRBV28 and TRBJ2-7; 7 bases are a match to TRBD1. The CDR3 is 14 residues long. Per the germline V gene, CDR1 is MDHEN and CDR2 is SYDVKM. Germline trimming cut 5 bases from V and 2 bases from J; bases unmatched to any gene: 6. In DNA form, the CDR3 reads TGTGCCAGCAGTAGGGGGCAGATTGCCTACGAGCAGTACTTC. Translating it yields CASSRGQIAYEQYF.

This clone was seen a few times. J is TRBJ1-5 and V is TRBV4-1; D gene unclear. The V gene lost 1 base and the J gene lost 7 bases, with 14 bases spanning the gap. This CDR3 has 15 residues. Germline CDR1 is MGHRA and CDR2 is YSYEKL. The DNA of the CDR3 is TGCGCCAGCAGCCAAGGGACTCAAACTGGGCAGCCCCAGCATTTT. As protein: CASSQGTQTGQPQHF.

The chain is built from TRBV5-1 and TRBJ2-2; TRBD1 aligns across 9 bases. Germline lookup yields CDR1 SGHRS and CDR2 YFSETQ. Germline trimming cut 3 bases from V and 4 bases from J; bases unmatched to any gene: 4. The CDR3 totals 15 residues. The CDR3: CASSSPGQGTGELFF. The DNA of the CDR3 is TGCGCCAGCAGCTCACCGGGACAGGGCACCGGGGAGCTGTTTTTT.

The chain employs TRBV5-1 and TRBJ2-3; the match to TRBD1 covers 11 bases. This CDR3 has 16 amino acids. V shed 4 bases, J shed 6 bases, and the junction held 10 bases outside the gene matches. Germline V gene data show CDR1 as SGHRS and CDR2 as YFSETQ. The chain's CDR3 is CASSLPGTGGIDTQYF. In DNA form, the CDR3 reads TGCGCCAGCAGCCTACCCGGGACAGGGGGAATTGATACGCAGTATTTT.

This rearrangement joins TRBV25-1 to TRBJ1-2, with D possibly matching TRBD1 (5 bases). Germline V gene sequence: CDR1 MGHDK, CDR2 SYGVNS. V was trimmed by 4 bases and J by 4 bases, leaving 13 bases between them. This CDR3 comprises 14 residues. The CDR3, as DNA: TGTGCCAGCAGTGTCGGACACAACCTCTATGGCTACACCTTC. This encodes CASSVGHNLYGYTF.

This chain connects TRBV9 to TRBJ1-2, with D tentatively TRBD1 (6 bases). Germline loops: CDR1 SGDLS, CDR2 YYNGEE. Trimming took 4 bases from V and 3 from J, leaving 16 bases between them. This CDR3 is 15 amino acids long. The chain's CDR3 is CASSLGHSPDYGYTF. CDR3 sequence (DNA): TGTGCCAGCAGCTTGGGACACTCCCCAGACTATGGCTACACCTTC.

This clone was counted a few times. The CDR3 reads CASSQVDYYGYTF. The CDR3 DNA is TGTGCCAGCAGTCAGGTAGATTACTATGGCTACACCTTC. The chain employs TRBV5-6 and TRBJ1-2; D not certain. The CDR3 covers 13 residues. CDR1 is SGHDT, CDR2 YYEEEE, per germline. Trimming took off 5 bases at V and 3 bases at J, with 11 bases between the two ends.

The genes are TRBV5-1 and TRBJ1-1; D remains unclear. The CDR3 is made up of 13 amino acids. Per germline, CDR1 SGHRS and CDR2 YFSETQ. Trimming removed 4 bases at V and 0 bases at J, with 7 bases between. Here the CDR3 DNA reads TGCGCCAGCAGCCCTCTTATGAACACTGAAGCTTTCTTT. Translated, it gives CASSPLMNTEAFF.

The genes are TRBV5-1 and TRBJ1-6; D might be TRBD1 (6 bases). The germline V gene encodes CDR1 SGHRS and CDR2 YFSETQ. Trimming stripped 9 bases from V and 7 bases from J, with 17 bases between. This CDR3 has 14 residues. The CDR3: CATRGAGANSPLHF. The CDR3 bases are TGCGCCACCCGGGGCGCAGGGGCAAATTCACCCCTCCACTTT.

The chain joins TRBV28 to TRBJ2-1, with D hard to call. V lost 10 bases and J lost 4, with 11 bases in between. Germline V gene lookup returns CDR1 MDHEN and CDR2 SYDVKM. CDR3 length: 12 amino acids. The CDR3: CANNRRYNEQFF. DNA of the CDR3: TGTGCCAACAACCGGCGGTACAATGAGCAGTTCTTC.

The CDR3, as DNA: TGCGCCAGCAGTACCACAGGGGGCATGCCCCAGCATTTT. This translates into CASSTTGGMPQHF. The genes are TRBV5-1 and TRBJ1-5, with TRBD1 identical over 9 bases. CDR1 and CDR2 (germline): SGHRS, YFSETQ. The CDR3 contains 13 residues. Trimming removed 5 bases from V and 9 bases from J; junction bases left unmatched: 6.

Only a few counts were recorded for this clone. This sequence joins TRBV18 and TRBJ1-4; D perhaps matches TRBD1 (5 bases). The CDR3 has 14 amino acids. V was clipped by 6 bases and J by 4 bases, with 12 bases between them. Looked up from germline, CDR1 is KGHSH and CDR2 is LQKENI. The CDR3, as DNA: TGTGCCAGCTCCCACGACAGAAGTAATGAAAAACTGTTTTTT. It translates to CASSHDRSNEKLFF.

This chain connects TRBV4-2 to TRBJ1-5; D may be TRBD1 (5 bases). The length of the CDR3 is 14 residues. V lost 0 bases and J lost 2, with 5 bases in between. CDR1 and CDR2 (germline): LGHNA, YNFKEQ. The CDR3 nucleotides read TGTGCCAGCAGCCAAGAAGGGGGCAATCAGCCCCAGCATTTT. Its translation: CASSQEGGNQPQHF.

In DNA form, the CDR3 reads TGTGCCAGCAGCTTAAGGACACCAAATCAGCCCCAGCATTTT. This codes for CASSLRTPNQPQHF. V gene TRBV7-2 combines with J gene TRBJ1-5; D possibly corresponds to TRBD1 (5 bases). Germline values: CDR1 SGHTA, CDR2 FQGNSA. V lost 2 bases and J lost 4, with 9 bases in between. The CDR3 length is 14 residues.

The chain's CDR3 is CAWGLGLRTGELFF. CDR3 bases: TGTGCCTGGGGCCTAGGACTAAGAACCGGGGAGCTGTTTTTT. This sequence joins TRBV30 and TRBJ2-2, with D perhaps TRBD2 (6 bases). Trimming took 5 bases from V and 5 from J, leaving 15 bases between them. This CDR3 has 14 residues. Germline V gene data show CDR1 as GTSNPN and CDR2 as SVGIG (reference sequence).

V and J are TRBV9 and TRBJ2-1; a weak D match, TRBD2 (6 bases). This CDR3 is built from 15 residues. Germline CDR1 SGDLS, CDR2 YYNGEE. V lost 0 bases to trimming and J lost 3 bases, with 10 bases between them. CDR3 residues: CASSVAGDLYNEQFF. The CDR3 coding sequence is TGTGCCAGCAGCGTAGCGGGGGATCTCTACAATGAGCAGTTCTTC.

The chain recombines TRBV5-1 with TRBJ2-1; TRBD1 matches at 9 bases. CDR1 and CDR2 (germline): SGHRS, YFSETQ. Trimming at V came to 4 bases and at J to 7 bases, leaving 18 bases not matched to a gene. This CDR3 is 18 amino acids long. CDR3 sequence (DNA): TGCGCCAGCAGCCGTCGTCCCGGGACAGGGATAGAGACAAATGAGCAGTTCTTC. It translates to CASSRRPGTGIETNEQFF.

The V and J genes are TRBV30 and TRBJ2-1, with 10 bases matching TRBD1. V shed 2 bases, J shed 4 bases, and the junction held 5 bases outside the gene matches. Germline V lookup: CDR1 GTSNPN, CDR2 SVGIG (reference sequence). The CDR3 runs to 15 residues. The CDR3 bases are TGTGCCTGGAGTTGGGGACAGGGGATTTACAATGAGCAGTTCTTC. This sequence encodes CAWSWGQGIYNEQFF.

CDR3 coding DNA: TGTGCCAGCGGGGAGGGGCGCTCCTATAATTCACCCCTCCACTTT. It encodes CASGEGRSYNSPLHF. The chain couples TRBV6-1 to TRBJ1-6, with a weak D call TRBD1 (5 bases). V gave up 8 bases and J gave up 0 bases, with 11 bases separating them. The CDR3 totals 15 residues. Germline V gene data show CDR1 as MNHNS and CDR2 as SASEGT.